This T cell receptor (beta chain) was documented in a study of blood T cell repertoires in COVID-19. As for the study in general: The United States, Italy and Spain supplied acute and convalescent COVID-19 samples. The cDNA or gDNA used as material had been derived from T cells, B-cell-depleted T cells, or PBMCs.

CDR3 length equals 16 residues. Per the germline V gene, CDR1 is SGHVS and CDR2 is FQNEAQ. J gave up 0 bases and V 5 bases, and 4 bases lay outside the gene matches. Methods used by the authors: For nucleated cells, counts were estimated from reference gene primer amplification. The repertoire was sequenced with immunoSEQ multiplex PCR; TCRdb's copy has only in-frame clones and lacks some. The V and J calls and clone size were taken over from that table, and D and trimming were inferred from the DNA. This table holds 200,000 or so clones, about 80% found once. This chain joins TRBV7-8 and TRBJ2-4; 10 positions match TRBD2. The receptor comes from a human donor with acute or convalescent COVID-19. The donor label of this sample is uncertain. Sequencing was done on a sample of peripheral blood. CDR3 sequence (DNA): TGTGCCAGCAGCCCCGGACTAGCGGCAGCCAAAAACATTCAGTACTTC. Amino acid sequence: CASSPGLAAAKNIQYF.